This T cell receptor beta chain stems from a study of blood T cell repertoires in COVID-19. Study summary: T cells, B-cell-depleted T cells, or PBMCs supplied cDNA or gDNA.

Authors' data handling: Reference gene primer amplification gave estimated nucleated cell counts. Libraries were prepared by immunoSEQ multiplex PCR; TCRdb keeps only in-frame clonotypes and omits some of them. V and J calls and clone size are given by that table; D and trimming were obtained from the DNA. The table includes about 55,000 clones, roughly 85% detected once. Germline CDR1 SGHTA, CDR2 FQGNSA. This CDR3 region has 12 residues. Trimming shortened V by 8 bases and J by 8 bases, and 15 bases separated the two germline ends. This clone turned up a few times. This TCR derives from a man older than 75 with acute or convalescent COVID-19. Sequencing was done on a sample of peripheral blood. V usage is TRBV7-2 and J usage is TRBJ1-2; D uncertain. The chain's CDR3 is CASASRAAGYTF. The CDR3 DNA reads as TGTGCCAGCGCCTCGCGCGCTGCGGGCTACACCTTC.